The 19 T cell receptor beta chains given below trace back to one sample, sequenced in a study of blood T cell repertoires in COVID-19. The assay was immunoSEQ multiplex PCR, and TCRdb's table has in-frame clones only and misses some. The sample records 200,000 to 250,000 clones, roughly 80% being singletons. The sequencing sample was made of peripheral blood. The receptors come from a woman between 45 and 60 years old with acute or convalescent COVID-19.

The V call is TRBV5-1, the J call TRBJ1-6, with D tentatively TRBD1 (5 bases). CDR3 length: 13 residues. With 6 bases removed from V and 5 bases from J, the gap between germline ends came to 9 bases. Germline CDR1 and CDR2: SGHRS and YFSETQ. The CDR3 DNA sequence: TGCGCCAGCAAGGAAGGGGATAATTCACCCCTCCACTTT. Protein product: CASKEGDNSPLHF.

The chain employs TRBV5-6 and TRBJ1-1, with 7 bases aligning to TRBD1. The V segment lost 2 bases and the J segment 4 bases; nucleotides outside the gene matches: 11. The germline V gene has CDR1 SGHDT and CDR2 YYEEEE. The CDR3 is 16 amino acids. The CDR3 region is CASSFWRQGGTTEAFF. DNA for the CDR3: TGTGCCAGCAGCTTTTGGCGGCAGGGGGGAACCACTGAAGCTTTCTTT.

The chain links TRBV5-1 to TRBJ2-5, with a possible D match to TRBD1 (5 bases). Trimming removed 3 bases from V and 1 base from J, with 10 bases in between. CDR1 is SGHRS and CDR2 is YFSETQ in the germline V gene. CDR3 length: 14 residues. The chain's CDR3 is CASSWSDSQETQYF. CDR3 bases: TGCGCCAGCAGCTGGTCCGACAGCCAAGAGACCCAGTACTTC.

This chain connects TRBV28 to TRBJ2-3; the match to TRBD1 covers 7 bases. The V gene end was trimmed by 8 bases and the J gene end by 2 bases; junction bases not matched to a gene: 10. CDR1 is MDHEN, CDR2 SYDVKM, per germline. This CDR3 contains 15 residues. CDR3 sequence: CASYQNRGNTDTQYF. CDR3 coding DNA: TGTGCCAGCTACCAGAACAGGGGAAACACAGATACGCAGTATTTT.

This clone was seen more than once but under ten times. The rearrangement uses TRBV7-9 and TRBJ2-1; TRBD2 matches at 10 bases. This CDR3 is built from 16 residues. V shed 8 bases, J shed 5 bases, and the junction held 12 bases outside the gene matches. Per germline, CDR1 SEHNR and CDR2 FQNEAQ (reference sequence). The CDR3 here is CASSWASGRPNNEQFF. DNA of the CDR3: TGTGCCAGCTCATGGGCTAGCGGGAGACCCAACAATGAGCAGTTCTTC.

The V and J genes are TRBV12-3 or TRBV12-4 and TRBJ2-5; a possible D gene is TRBD2 (5 bases). Trimming stripped 8 bases from V and 7 bases from J, with 14 bases between. CDR3 size: 12 residues. CDR3 DNA sequence: TGTGCCAGCTCTCGGGGTTGGAGGACCCAGTACTTC. Its protein is CASSRGWRTQYF.

The gene calls are TRBV11-2 and TRBJ2-5; D might be TRBD2 (5 bases). Germline V gives CDR1 SGHAT, CDR2 FQNNGV. V lost 4 bases to trimming and J lost 5 bases, with 5 bases between them. This CDR3 comprises 11 residues. The CDR3 DNA sequence: TGTGCCAGCAGCTCGGGGGAGACCCAGTACTTC. Translated, it gives CASSSGETQYF.

The chain is built from TRBV21-1 and TRBJ2-1; TRBD2 is the table's D call, not checked against the DNA. TRBV21-1 is a pseudogene locus. The CDR3 extends over 15 amino acids. As DNA, the CDR3 is TGTGCCAGCAGCACCAAAGGGGAGGGACACAATGAGCAGTTCTTC. This encodes CASSTKGEGHNEQFF.

This clone has only one observation. This chain joins TRBV4-2 and TRBJ2-3; 9 nucleotides align to TRBD1. The germline V gene has CDR1 LGHNA and CDR2 YNFKEQ. With 3 bases clipped from V and 1 base from J, the junction kept 5 bases outside the gene matches. The CDR3 loop spans 16 amino acids. CDR3 protein: CASSQVRDRGTDTQYF. CDR3 nucleotides: TGTGCCAGCAGCCAGGTCCGGGACAGGGGCACAGATACGCAGTATTTT.

This clone was seen only once. The chain has TRBV18 and TRBJ2-5; 8 nucleotides match TRBD1. There are 17 residues in the CDR3. Trimming at V came to 3 bases and at J to 5 bases, leaving 14 bases not matched to a gene. Germline CDR1 KGHSH, CDR2 LQKENI. This CDR3 reads CASSPMTGALRGETQYF. The CDR3 region has the DNA TGTGCCAGCTCACCCATGACAGGGGCCCTAAGGGGTGAGACCCAGTACTTC.

The J gene is TRBJ2-7, the V gene TRBV28; D is perhaps TRBD2 (5 bases). Germline lookup yields CDR1 MDHEN and CDR2 SYDVKM. Trimming left V 4 bases short and J 1 base short, with 8 bases between. The CDR3 loop spans 13 amino acids. CDR3 sequence: CASSYSGSYEQYF. The CDR3 coding sequence is TGTGCCAGCAGTTACAGCGGTTCCTACGAGCAGTACTTC.

The rearrangement links TRBV7-3 to TRBJ1-1; 7 positions match TRBD1. The junction had 8 bases not matched to a gene; V was cut back by 5 bases and J by 2 bases. Germline CDR1 reads SGHTA; CDR2 reads FQGTGA. The CDR3 contains 15 residues. The CDR3 coding sequence is TGTGCCAGCAGCGCAGGGACAGAAATTAACACTGAAGCTTTCTTT. Amino acids: CASSAGTEINTEAFF.

The rearrangement joins TRBV6-2 or TRBV6-3 to TRBJ2-2; perhaps TRBD1 as D (5 bases). Trimming stripped 5 bases from V and 1 base from J, with 14 bases between. CDR1 and CDR2 (germline): MNHEY, SVGEGT. This CDR3 has 16 amino acids. CDR3 region: CASSLGHPLNTGELFF. Written as DNA, the CDR3 is TGTGCCAGCAGTCTTGGACACCCGCTGAACACCGGGGAGCTGTTTTTT.

The chain links TRBV11-3 to TRBJ2-7, with 10 nucleotides matching TRBD2. Germline V CDR1 and CDR2: SGHNT, YENEEA. J gave up 5 bases and V 2 bases, and 6 bases lay outside the gene matches. There are 15 residues in the CDR3. CDR3 DNA sequence: TGTGCCAGCAGCTTAAGCGGGAGGGCCAGAAACGAGCAGTACTTC. Protein sequence: CASSLSGRARNEQYF. Looking up the rest from reference TRBV11-3 and TRBJ2-7 gives the full variable domain: EAGVVQSPRYKIIEKKQPVAFWCNPISGHNTLYWYLQNLGQGPELLIRYENEEAVDDSQLPKDRFSAERLKGVDSTLKIQPAELGDSAVYLCASSLSGRARNEQYFGPGTRLTVT.

This clone was recorded a few times. Mismatch with germline at one junction end may stem from a read error. This chain connects TRBV7-7 to TRBJ2-1; 9 nucleotides agree with TRBD1. CDR1 is SSHAT, CDR2 FNYEAQ, per germline (reference sequence). The CDR3 has 16 residues. The CDR3 loop reads CASSLAAQGAYNEQFF. The CDR3 bases are TGTGCTAGCAGCTTAGCCGCACAGGGGGCTTACAATGAGCAGTTCTTC.

This clone showed up just a few times. The chain recombines TRBV7-9 with TRBJ1-4; 11 nucleotides line up with TRBD1. Per germline, CDR1 SEHNR and CDR2 FQNEAQ (reference sequence). There are 14 residues in the CDR3. The V gene end was trimmed by 5 bases and the J gene end by 7 bases; junction bases not matched to a gene: 3. CDR3 nucleotides: TGTGCCAGCAGCATTGGACAGGGGGCTGAAAAACTGTTTTTT. Translated, it gives CASSIGQGAEKLFF.

The DNA for the CDR3 is TGTGCCAGCTCACCTAAACAGGGGGGTAGCACAGATACGCAGTATTTT. This sequence encodes CASSPKQGGSTDTQYF. The rearrangement uses TRBV18 and TRBJ2-3; 8 bases map to TRBD1. The length of the CDR3 is 16 residues. V was clipped by 3 bases and J by 0 bases; unmatched bases: 5. Looked up from germline, CDR1 is KGHSH and CDR2 is LQKENI.

The chain carries TRBV5-1 and TRBJ2-5, with TRBD1 as a possible D gene (5 bases). The CDR3 is 16 amino acids. In germline, CDR1 is SGHRS, CDR2 YFSETQ. V was cut by 7 bases and J by 1 base, with 20 bases left in between. The CDR3 spells CASDRTSRRPQETQYF. The CDR3 region has the DNA TGCGCCAGCGATAGGACATCACGAAGGCCCCAAGAGACCCAGTACTTC.

The gene calls are TRBV20-1 and TRBJ2-2; 7 bases align to TRBD2. The germline V gene has CDR1 DFQATT and CDR2 SNEGSKA (reference sequence). The CDR3 spans 14 residues. The V segment lost 3 bases and the J segment 5 bases; nucleotides outside the gene matches: 6. The DNA of the CDR3 is TGCAGTGCTAGTGTGCGGGAGAGGACCGGGGAGCTGTTTTTT. Its translation is CSASVRERTGELFF.